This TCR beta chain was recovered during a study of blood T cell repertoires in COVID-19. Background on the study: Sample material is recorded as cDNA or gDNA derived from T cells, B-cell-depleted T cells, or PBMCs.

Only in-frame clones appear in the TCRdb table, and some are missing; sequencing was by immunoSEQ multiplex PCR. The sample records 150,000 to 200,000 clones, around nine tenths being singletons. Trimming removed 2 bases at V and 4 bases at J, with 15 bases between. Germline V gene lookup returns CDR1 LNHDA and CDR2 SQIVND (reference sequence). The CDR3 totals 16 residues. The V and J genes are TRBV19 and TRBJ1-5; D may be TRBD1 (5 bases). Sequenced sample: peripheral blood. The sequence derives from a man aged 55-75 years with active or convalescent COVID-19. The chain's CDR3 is CASSITSRGWNQPQHF. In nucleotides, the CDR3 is TGTGCCAGTAGTATAACCTCCCGGGGGTGGAATCAGCCCCAGCATTTT.